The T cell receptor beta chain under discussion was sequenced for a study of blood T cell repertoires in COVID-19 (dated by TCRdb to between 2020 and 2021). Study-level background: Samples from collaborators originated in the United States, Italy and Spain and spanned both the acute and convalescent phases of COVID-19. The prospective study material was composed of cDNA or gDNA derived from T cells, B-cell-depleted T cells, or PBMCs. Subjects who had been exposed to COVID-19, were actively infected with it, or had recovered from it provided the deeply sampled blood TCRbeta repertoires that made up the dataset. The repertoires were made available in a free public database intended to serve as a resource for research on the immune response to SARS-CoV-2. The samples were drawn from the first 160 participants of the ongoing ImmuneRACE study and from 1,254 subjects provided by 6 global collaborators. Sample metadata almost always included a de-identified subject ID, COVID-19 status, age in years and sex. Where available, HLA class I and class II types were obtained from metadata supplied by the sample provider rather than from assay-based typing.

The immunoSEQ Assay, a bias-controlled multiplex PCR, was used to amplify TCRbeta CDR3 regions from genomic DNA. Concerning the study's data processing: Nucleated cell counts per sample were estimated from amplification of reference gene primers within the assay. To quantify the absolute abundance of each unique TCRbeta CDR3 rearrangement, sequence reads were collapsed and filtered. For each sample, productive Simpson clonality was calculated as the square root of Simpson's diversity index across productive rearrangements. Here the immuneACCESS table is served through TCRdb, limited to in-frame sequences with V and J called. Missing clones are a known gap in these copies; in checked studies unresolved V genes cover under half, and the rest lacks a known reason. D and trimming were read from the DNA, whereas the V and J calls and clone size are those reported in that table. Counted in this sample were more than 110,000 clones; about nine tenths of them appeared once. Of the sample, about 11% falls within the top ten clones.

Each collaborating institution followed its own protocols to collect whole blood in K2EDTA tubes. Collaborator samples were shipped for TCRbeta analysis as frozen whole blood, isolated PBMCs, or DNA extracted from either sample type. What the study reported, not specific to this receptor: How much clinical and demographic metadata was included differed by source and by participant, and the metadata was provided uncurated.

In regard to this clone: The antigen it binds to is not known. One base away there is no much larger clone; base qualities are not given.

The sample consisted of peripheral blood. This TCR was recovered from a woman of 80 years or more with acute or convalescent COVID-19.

The CDR3 in this case is CASSFEGGYGYTF. The nucleotide sequence is TGCGCCAGCAGCTTCGAGGGTGGCTATGGCTACACCTTC. The V gene is TRBV5-1 and the J gene is TRBJ1-2, with the D gene not confidently named. V is cut by 2 bases and J by 4 bases, and the space between the germline ends is 9 bases. The CDR3 sequence holds 13 residues, the cysteine and phenylalanine included. Just the 39-base CDR3 DNA is kept, in frame starting at base 1. The germline V gene supplies CDR1 SGHRS and CDR2 YFSETQ.